Below are 32 T cell receptor beta chains sequenced from a single sample in a study of OX40 agonist ivuxolimab in advanced cancers. The method was immunoSEQ multiplex PCR; TCRdb's version includes in-frame clones alone and lacks a portion of them. The sample lists under 85,000 clones; about 88% were seen once. The sequencing here drew on CD4+ or CD8+ T cells sorted from blood, taken in a trial of the OX40 agonist ivuxolimab. Receptors were obtained from an adult with an advanced solid tumor such as melanoma, head and neck, liver or kidney cancer.

This clone is a singleton in its sample. The CDR3 is CASSLGLGTEAFF. Written as DNA, the CDR3 is TGTGCCAGCAGCTTAGGTCTGGGCACTGAAGCTTTCTTT. This sequence joins TRBV7-6 and TRBJ1-1; D gene uncertain. In germline, CDR1 is SGHVS, CDR2 FNYEAQ. The V gene lost 1 base and the J gene lost 4 bases, with 7 bases spanning the gap. The CDR3 sequence is 13 residues long.

The V and J genes are TRBV19 and TRBJ1-4; weak D call: TRBD1 (6 bases). The CDR3 contains 14 residues. V shed 8 bases and J shed 3 bases, with 13 bases lying between them. CDR1 is LNHDA, CDR2 SQIVND, per germline (reference sequence). This CDR3 reads CASHPTGPNEKLFF. In DNA form, the CDR3 reads TGTGCCAGTCACCCGACAGGCCCTAATGAAAAACTGTTTTTT.

V gene TRBV10-2 combines with J gene TRBJ1-1, with TRBD1 identical over 8 bases. V lost 8 bases and J lost 5; bases outside the gene matches: 4. Germline loops: CDR1 WSHSY, CDR2 SAAADI. The CDR3 has 12 amino acids. The CDR3 protein is CASARGPTEAFF. The CDR3 DNA reads TGCGCCAGCGCCAGGGGGCCGACTGAAGCTTTCTTT.

The chain uses TRBV2 and TRBJ2-5, with 11 bases matching TRBD2. CDR1 SNHLY and CDR2 FYNNEI come from the germline V gene. This CDR3 contains 15 residues. V lost 2 bases to trimming and J lost 3 bases; unmatched junction nucleotides: 2. The CDR3 DNA sequence: TGTGCCAGCAGTGAAAGACTAGCGGGGAAAGAGACCCAGTACTTC. Translated, it gives CASSERLAGKETQYF. Drawing the rest from reference TRBV2 and TRBJ2-5, the complete variable domain is EPEVTQTPSHQVTQMGQEVILRCVPISNHLYFYWYRQILGQKVEFLVSFYNNEISEKSEIFDDQFSVERPDGSNFTLKIRSTKLEDSAMYFCASSERLAGKETQYFGPGTRLLVL.

This clone was seen once. V usage is TRBV7-2 and J usage is TRBJ1-5; 7 bases map to TRBD1. The CDR3 has 17 amino acids. Trimming at V came to 5 bases and at J to 0 bases, leaving 10 bases not matched to a gene. Germline V lookup: CDR1 SGHTA, CDR2 FQGNSA. The CDR3 DNA sequence: TGTGCCAGCAGCCAAATGCCAGGGGGAAATAGCAATCAGCCCCAGCATTTT. This translates into CASSQMPGGNSNQPQHF.

The V gene is TRBV6-5, the J gene TRBJ2-1, with D perhaps matching TRBD2 (5 bases). V gave up 6 bases and J gave up 4 bases, with 10 bases separating them. This CDR3 region has 13 residues. Germline V lookup: CDR1 MNHEY, CDR2 SVGAGI. The CDR3 region is CASRGTSYNEQFF. The CDR3, as DNA: TGTGCCAGCAGGGGAACTAGTTACAATGAGCAGTTCTTC.

The chain carries TRBV28 and TRBJ2-5, with TRBD1 matching 8 bases. Looked up from germline, CDR1 is MDHEN and CDR2 is SYDVKM. The ends lost 4 bases at V and 5 bases at J; junction bases unmatched: 9. The CDR3 spans 15 residues. CDR3 in amino acids: CASSSTVGQAETQYF. The CDR3 nucleotides read TGTGCCAGCAGTTCCACGGTGGGACAGGCGGAGACCCAGTACTTC.

In this sample, this clone turned up a few times. V gene TRBV28 combines with J gene TRBJ1-5, with a possible D match to TRBD1 (6 bases). This CDR3 has 13 amino acids. Germline V lookup: CDR1 MDHEN, CDR2 SYDVKM. Deletions cut 8 bases from V and 5 bases from J, with 13 bases between. As DNA, the CDR3 is TGTGCCAGCGGAACCGGGACACATCAGCCCCAGCATTTT. Protein product: CASGTGTHQPQHF.

This chain connects TRBV30 to TRBJ2-3; TRBD1 matches 12 bases. The CDR3 has 16 amino acids. The ends lost 0 bases at V and 5 bases at J; junction bases unmatched: 6. The germline CDR1 and CDR2 sequences are GTSNPN and SVGIG (reference sequence). CDR3 nucleotide sequence: TGTGCCTGGAGTGTATGGGACAGGGGGCGGAAAGATACGCAGTATTTT. Translating gives CAWSVWDRGRKDTQYF.

This clone was observed once. The J gene is TRBJ1-1, the V gene TRBV18; 9 bases match TRBD1. CDR3 length: 14 amino acids. In germline, CDR1 is KGHSH, CDR2 LQKENI. Trimming took 3 bases from V and 4 from J; bases not matched to a gene: 3. CDR3 residues: CASSPGQGSTEAFF. The CDR3 coding sequence is TGTGCCAGCTCACCGGGACAGGGCAGCACTGAAGCTTTCTTT.

The chain recombines TRBV6-1 with TRBJ1-1; TRBD1 might be the D (6 bases). The V end lost 7 bases, the J end lost 12 bases, and 18 bases lay between the germline ends. This CDR3 contains 12 residues. Germline assignment: CDR1 MNHNS and CDR2 SASEGT. DNA for the CDR3: TGTGCCAGCACCGGAGGGGGGGATTTTACTTTCTTT. This sequence encodes CASTGGGDFTFF.

The chain uses TRBV9 and TRBJ2-1, with no clear D. Germline V gene lookup returns CDR1 SGDLS and CDR2 YYNGEE. This CDR3 is built from 15 residues. V dropped 2 bases and J dropped 0 bases, with 9 bases sitting between them. CDR3 amino acids: CASSVGYSSYNEQFF. DNA for the CDR3: TGTGCCAGCAGCGTCGGCTACTCCTCCTACAATGAGCAGTTCTTC.

The rearrangement joins TRBV28 to TRBJ1-4; 8 positions match TRBD1. CDR3 size: 16 residues. Per germline, CDR1 MDHEN and CDR2 SYDVKM. The V segment lost 6 bases and the J segment 5 bases; nucleotides outside the gene matches: 11. This chain's CDR3 is CASSPGQGALNEKLFF. CDR3 coding DNA: TGTGCCAGCAGCCCGGGGCAGGGGGCCCTAAATGAAAAACTGTTTTTT. The variable domain in full, completed from reference TRBV28 and TRBJ1-4, reads DVKVTQSSRYLVKRTGEKVFLECVQDMDHENMFWYRQDPGLGLRLIYFSYDVKMKEKGDIPEGYSVSREKKERFSLILESASTNQTSMYLCASSPGQGALNEKLFFGSGTQLSVL.

This chain joins TRBV7-2 and TRBJ2-3, with D hard to call. This CDR3 region has 17 residues. Trimming stripped 1 base from V and 1 base from J, with 15 bases between. Germline V gives CDR1 SGHTA, CDR2 FQGNSA. The CDR3 region is CASSLEGGGLGTDTQYF. The CDR3, as DNA: TGTGCCAGCAGCTTAGAGGGCGGTGGTTTGGGCACAGATACGCAGTATTTT.

This sequence joins TRBV19 and TRBJ2-7; 8 nucleotides agree with TRBD2. Trimming removed 5 bases from V and 4 bases from J; junction bases left unmatched: 13. The CDR3 is 16 amino acids. CDR1 is LNHDA, CDR2 SQIVND, per germline (reference sequence). In DNA form, the CDR3 reads TGTGCCAGTAGTCCTGCGGCGGCGGGGGGAGCATACGAGCAGTACTTC. Protein product: CASSPAAAGGAYEQYF.

The chain joins TRBV9 to TRBJ1-1, with 7 bases matching TRBD1. The CDR3 spans 16 residues. Germline-derived CDR1 and CDR2 are SGDLS and YYNGEE. The V and J ends lost 6 bases and 4 bases, in that order; junction bases with no gene match: 15. The CDR3, as DNA: TGTGCCAGCACCCCAAGGGGGCAGGGCCCGGGCACTGAAGCTTTCTTT. This sequence encodes CASTPRGQGPGTEAFF.

The chain couples TRBV5-1 to TRBJ2-2; D ambiguous. Trimming stripped 2 bases from V and 3 bases from J, with 14 bases between. Per the germline V gene, CDR1 is SGHRS and CDR2 is YFSETQ. The CDR3 runs 16 residues. In nucleotides, the CDR3 is TGCGCCAGCAGCTTCTCCGGGTCGCTGGACACCGGGGAGCTGTTTTTT. Its translation is CASSFSGSLDTGELFF.

V is TRBV7-2 and J is TRBJ2-5; a weak D match, TRBD2 (5 bases). CDR1 is SGHTA, CDR2 FQGNSA, per germline. V shed 0 bases and J shed 4 bases, with 12 bases lying between them. The CDR3 is 15 residues long. The CDR3 sequence: CASSLATSMGETQYF. Here the CDR3 DNA reads TGTGCCAGCAGCTTAGCCACTAGTATGGGAGAGACCCAGTACTTC.

The V and J genes are TRBV11-3 and TRBJ1-5; D is perhaps TRBD1 (5 bases). CDR1 is SGHNT and CDR2 is YENEEA in the germline V gene. The length of the CDR3 is 15 residues. Between the trimmed V and J ends, which lost 10 bases and 7 bases, there was a span of 23 bases. Written as DNA, the CDR3 is TGTGCCAAGCAGGGTCGGCCGATCGGGATACAGCCCCAGCATTTT. It codes for CAKQGRPIGIQPQHF. The whole variable domain, filled in from reference TRBV11-3 and TRBJ1-5, reads EAGVVQSPRYKIIEKKQPVAFWCNPISGHNTLYWYLQNLGQGPELLIRYENEEAVDDSQLPKDRFSAERLKGVDSTLKIQPAELGDSAVYLCAKQGRPIGIQPQHFGDGTRLSIL.

Only a few counts were recorded for this clone. The chain uses TRBV28 and TRBJ2-7, with 7 bases matching TRBD2. J lost 2 bases, V lost 4 bases, and 11 bases had no gene match. The length of the CDR3 is 16 residues. Germline V gene sequence: CDR1 MDHEN, CDR2 SYDVKM. Here the CDR3 reads CASSSGGSGVTYEQYV. The DNA of the CDR3 is TGTGCCAGCAGTTCCGGGGGAAGCGGGGTTACCTACGAGCAGTACGTC.

V and J are TRBV10-3 and TRBJ2-3, with D perhaps TRBD2 (5 bases). Germline V gives CDR1 ENHRY, CDR2 SYGVKD. The CDR3 extends over 14 amino acids. The V end lost 0 bases, the J end lost 6 bases, and 10 bases lay between the germline ends. The DNA of the CDR3 is TGTGCCATCAGTGAGTCGACTTCGGGGGATACGCAGTATTTT. The encoded protein is CAISESTSGDTQYF.

The chain couples TRBV9 to TRBJ1-3, with D uncertain. Trimming took 3 bases from V and 0 from J, leaving 19 bases between them. Looked up from germline, CDR1 is SGDLS and CDR2 is YYNGEE. The CDR3 contains 18 residues. CDR3 protein: CASSAALSGFSSGNTIYF. The CDR3 DNA sequence: TGTGCCAGCAGCGCCGCTCTCTCGGGTTTCTCCTCTGGAAACACCATATATTTT.

The rearrangement joins TRBV7-9 to TRBJ2-5; no reliable D call. This CDR3 contains 14 residues. V lost 0 bases to trimming and J lost 1 base, with 6 bases between them. The germline V gene encodes CDR1 SEHNR and CDR2 FQNEAQ (reference sequence). Written as DNA, the CDR3 is TGTGCCAGCAGCTTAGCGCTGCTCCAAGAGACCCAGTACTTC. It translates to CASSLALLQETQYF.

This clone was detected only once. At the DNA level, this CDR3 is encoded by other sequences in the same sample as well. The CDR3 nucleotides are TGTGCCTGGAGTGTAGGCATAACTGAAGCTTTCTTT. Residues: CAWSVGITEAFF. The chain carries TRBV30 and TRBJ1-1; unclear D gene. V was cut by 0 bases and J by 5 bases, with 7 bases left in between. CDR1 and CDR2 (germline): GTSNPN, SVGIG (reference sequence). This CDR3 is 12 amino acids long.

The V call is TRBV7-2, the J call TRBJ2-5; 8 positions match TRBD1. V was pared by 6 bases and J by 5 bases, with 14 bases of the junction left unmatched. The CDR3 runs to 16 residues. In germline, CDR1 is SGHTA, CDR2 FQGNSA. The chain's CDR3 is CASSSHPGQVAETQYF. CDR3 DNA: TGTGCCAGCAGTTCCCACCCGGGACAGGTTGCGGAGACCCAGTACTTC.

The chain links TRBV28 to TRBJ1-5; TRBD1 agrees at 10 bases. Germline assignment: CDR1 MDHEN and CDR2 SYDVKM. Trimming took 5 bases from V and 2 from J; bases not matched to a gene: 3. CDR3 length: 15 amino acids. The CDR3 loop is CASSLGTGGNQPQHF. The CDR3 DNA follows: TGTGCCAGCAGTCTCGGGACAGGGGGCAATCAGCCCCAGCATTTT.

This rearrangement joins TRBV7-2 to TRBJ1-5, with no clear D. The CDR3 totals 12 residues. Deletions cut 5 bases from V and 7 bases from J, with 9 bases between. Germline V CDR1 and CDR2: SGHTA, FQGNSA. The CDR3 here is CASSVGWQPQHF. CDR3 bases: TGTGCCAGCAGCGTCGGGTGGCAGCCCCAGCATTTT.

In this sample, this clone turned up once. The chain employs TRBV10-3 and TRBJ2-2; possibly TRBD1 or TRBD2 for D (5 bases each). Trimming shortened V by 4 bases and J by 2 bases, and 23 bases separated the two germline ends. Per germline, CDR1 ENHRY and CDR2 SYGVKD. The CDR3 length is 19 residues. As DNA, the CDR3 is TGTGCCATCAGTGGGGGGTCACACCCCGGGGCTTCAAACACCGGGGAGCTGTTTTTT. This codes for CAISGGSHPGASNTGELFF.

The rearrangement links TRBV6-6 to TRBJ1-6; a possible D gene is TRBD1 (6 bases). The CDR3 covers 15 residues. Germline-derived CDR1 and CDR2 are MNHNY and SVGAGI (reference sequence). V lost 4 bases and J lost 14, with 21 bases in between. DNA of the CDR3: TGTGCCAGCAGTTTGCAGCGGACAGTTAAGGGATCCCTCCACTTT. Its translation: CASSLQRTVKGSLHF.

This rearrangement joins TRBV28 to TRBJ2-4; TRBD2 matches 11 bases. This CDR3 region has 15 residues. CDR1 and CDR2 from the germline V gene are MDHEN and SYDVKM. This CDR3 reads CASTSGEIAKNIQYF. The CDR3 DNA is TGTGCATCGACTAGCGGGGAGATAGCCAAAAACATTCAGTACTTC.

This sequence joins TRBV5-4 and TRBJ2-6; the D is unclear. The V end lost 0 bases, the J end lost 2 bases, and 12 bases lay between the germline ends. The CDR3 has 17 amino acids. CDR1 and CDR2 from the germline V gene are SGHNT and YYREEE (reference sequence). The CDR3 nucleotides read TGTGCCAGCAGCTTGGGTGTAGGCGGTACTGGGGCCAACGTCCTGACTTTC. Translating gives CASSLGVGGTGANVLTF.

The chain employs TRBV6-5 and TRBJ2-5, with 7 bases identical to TRBD1. The CDR3 spans 15 residues. V dropped 0 bases and J dropped 4; count of bases not matched to a gene: 5. Germline V CDR1 and CDR2: MNHEY, SVGAGI. This CDR3 reads CASSYSTGSAETQYF. CDR3 DNA sequence: TGTGCCAGCAGTTACTCGACAGGGTCGGCAGAGACCCAGTACTTC.